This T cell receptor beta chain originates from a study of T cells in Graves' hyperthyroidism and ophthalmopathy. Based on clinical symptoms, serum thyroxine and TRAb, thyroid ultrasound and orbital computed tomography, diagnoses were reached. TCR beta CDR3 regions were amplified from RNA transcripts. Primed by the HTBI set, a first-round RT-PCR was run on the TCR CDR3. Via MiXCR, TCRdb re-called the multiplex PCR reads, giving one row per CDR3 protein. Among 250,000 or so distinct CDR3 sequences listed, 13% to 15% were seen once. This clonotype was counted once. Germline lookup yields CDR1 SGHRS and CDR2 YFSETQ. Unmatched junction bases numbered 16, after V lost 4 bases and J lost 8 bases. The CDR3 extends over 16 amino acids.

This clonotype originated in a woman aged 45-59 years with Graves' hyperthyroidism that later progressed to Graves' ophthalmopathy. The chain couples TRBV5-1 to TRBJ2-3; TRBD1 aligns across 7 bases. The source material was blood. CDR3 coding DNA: TGCGCCAGCAGCCCTAGTGGGACAGTGGGCTTTGTTACGCAGTATTTT. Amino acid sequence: CASSPSGTVGFVTQYF.